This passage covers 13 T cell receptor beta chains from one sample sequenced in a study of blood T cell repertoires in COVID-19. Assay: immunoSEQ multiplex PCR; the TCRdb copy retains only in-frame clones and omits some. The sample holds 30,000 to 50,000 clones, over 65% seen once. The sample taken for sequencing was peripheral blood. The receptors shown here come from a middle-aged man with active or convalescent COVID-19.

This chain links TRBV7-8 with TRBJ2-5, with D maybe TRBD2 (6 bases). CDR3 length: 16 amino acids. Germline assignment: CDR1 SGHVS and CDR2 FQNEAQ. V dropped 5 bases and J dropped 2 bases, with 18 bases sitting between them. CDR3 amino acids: CASSPIGGTVQETQYF. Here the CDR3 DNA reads TGTGCCAGCAGCCCGATCGGAGGGACGGTTCAAGAGACCCAGTACTTC.

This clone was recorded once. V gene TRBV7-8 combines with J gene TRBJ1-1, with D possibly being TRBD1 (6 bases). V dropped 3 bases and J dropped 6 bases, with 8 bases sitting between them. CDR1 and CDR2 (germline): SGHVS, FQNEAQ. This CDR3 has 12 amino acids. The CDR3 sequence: CASSFQGPEAFF. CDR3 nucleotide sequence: TGTGCCAGCAGCTTCCAGGGGCCTGAAGCTTTCTTT.

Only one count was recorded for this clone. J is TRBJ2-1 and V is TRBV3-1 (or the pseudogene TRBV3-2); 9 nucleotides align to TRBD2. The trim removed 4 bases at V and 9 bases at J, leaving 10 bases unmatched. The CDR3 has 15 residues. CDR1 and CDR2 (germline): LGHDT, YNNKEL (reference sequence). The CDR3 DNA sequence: TGTGCCAGCAGCCGAGCGGGGGGTCGCCGGGCTGAGCAGTTCTTC. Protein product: CASSRAGGRRAEQFF.

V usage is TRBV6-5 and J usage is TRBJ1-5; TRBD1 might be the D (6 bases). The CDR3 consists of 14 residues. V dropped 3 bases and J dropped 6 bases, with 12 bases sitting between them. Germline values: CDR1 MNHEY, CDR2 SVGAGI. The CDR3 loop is CASSYSGEGQPQHF. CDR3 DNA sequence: TGTGCCAGCAGTTATTCAGGGGAGGGTCAGCCCCAGCATTTT.

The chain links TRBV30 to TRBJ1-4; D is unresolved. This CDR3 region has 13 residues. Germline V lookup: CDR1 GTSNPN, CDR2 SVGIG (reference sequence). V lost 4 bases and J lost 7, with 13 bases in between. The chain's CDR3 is CAWMGRRGEKLFF. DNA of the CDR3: TGTGCCTGGATGGGCAGGCGGGGTGAAAAACTGTTTTTT. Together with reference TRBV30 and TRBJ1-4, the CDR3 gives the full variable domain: SQTIHQWPATLVQPVGSPLSLECTVEGTSNPNLYWYRQAAGRGLQLLFYSVGIGQISSEVPQNLSASRPQDRQFILSSKKLLLSDSGFYLCAWMGRRGEKLFFGSGTQLSVL.

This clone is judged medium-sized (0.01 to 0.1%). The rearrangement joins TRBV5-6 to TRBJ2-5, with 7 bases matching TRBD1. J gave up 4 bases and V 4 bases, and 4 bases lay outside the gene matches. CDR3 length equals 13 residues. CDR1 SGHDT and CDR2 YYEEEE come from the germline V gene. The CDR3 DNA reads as TGTGCCAGCAGCCTCAGGACAGGAGAGACCCAGTACTTC. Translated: CASSLRTGETQYF.

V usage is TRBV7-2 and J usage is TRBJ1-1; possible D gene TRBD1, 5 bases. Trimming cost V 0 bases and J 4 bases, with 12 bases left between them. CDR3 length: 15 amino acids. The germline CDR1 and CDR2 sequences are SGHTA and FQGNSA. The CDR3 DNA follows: TGTGCCAGCAGCTTAGCGACAGCCGGATCCACTGAAGCTTTCTTT. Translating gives CASSLATAGSTEAFF. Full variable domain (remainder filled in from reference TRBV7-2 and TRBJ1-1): GAGVSQSPSNKVTEKGKDVELRCDPISGHTALYWYRQSLGQGLEFLIYFQGNSAPDKSGLPSDRFSAERTGGSVSTLTIQRTQQEDSAVYLCASSLATAGSTEAFFGQGTRLTVV.

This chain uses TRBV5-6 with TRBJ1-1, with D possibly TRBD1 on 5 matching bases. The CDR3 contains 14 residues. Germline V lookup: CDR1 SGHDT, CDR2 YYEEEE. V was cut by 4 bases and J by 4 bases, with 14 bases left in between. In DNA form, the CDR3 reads TGTGCCAGCAGCCGTACTGATACAGGCACTGAAGCTTTCTTT. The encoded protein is CASSRTDTGTEAFF.

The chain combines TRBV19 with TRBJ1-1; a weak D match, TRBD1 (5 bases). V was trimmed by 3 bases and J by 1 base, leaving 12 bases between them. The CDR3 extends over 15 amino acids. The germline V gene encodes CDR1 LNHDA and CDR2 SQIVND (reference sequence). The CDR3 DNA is TGTGCCAGTAGTATGTGGTGGGGCCCGAACACTGAAGCTTTCTTT. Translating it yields CASSMWWGPNTEAFF.

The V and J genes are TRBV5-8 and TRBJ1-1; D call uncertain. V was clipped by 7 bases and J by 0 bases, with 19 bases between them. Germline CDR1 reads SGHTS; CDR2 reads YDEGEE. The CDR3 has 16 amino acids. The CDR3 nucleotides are TGTGCCAGCTCCCGGGGAGAGAGACTGATGAACACTGAAGCTTTCTTT. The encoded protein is CASSRGERLMNTEAFF. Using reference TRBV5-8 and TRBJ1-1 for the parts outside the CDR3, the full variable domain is EAGVTQSPTHLIKTRGQQATLRCSPISGHTSVYWYQQALGLGLQFLLWYDEGEERNRGNFPPRFSGRQFPNYSSELNVNALELEDSALYLCASSRGERLMNTEAFFGQGTRLTVV.

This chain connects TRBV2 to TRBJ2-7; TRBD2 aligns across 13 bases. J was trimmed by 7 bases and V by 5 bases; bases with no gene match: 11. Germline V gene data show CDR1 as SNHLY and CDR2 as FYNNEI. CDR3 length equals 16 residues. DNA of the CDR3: TGTGCCAGCAGTTACTCCGGGACTAGCGGGGTGGGTGAGCAGTACTTC. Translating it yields CASSYSGTSGVGEQYF.

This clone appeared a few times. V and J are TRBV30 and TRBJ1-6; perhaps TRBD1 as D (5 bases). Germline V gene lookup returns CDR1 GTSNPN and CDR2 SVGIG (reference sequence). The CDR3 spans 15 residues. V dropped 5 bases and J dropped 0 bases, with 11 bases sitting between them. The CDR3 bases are TGTGCCTGGGGGGACGGGAGCTCCTATAATTCACCCCTCCACTTT. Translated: CAWGDGSSYNSPLHF.

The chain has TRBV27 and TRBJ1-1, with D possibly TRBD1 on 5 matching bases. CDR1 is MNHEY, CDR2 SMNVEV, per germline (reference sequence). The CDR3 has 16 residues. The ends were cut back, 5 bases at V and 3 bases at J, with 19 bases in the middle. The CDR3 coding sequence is TGTGCCAGCAGTCTCCAAACCAGGGTTCGGGACACTGAAGCTTTCTTT. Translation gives CASSLQTRVRDTEAFF.